Sequencing of this T cell receptor (beta chain) was carried out in a study of early T cells in non-severe SARS-CoV-2 infection. Study summary: RNA in bulk from unsorted whole blood was sequenced, and chains were unpaired. Findings of the study overall: VDJdb matches were skewed toward anti-spike CD8 T cell responses.

This clonotype was counted ten times or more. Its specificity is not known. Unique molecular identifiers (one per individual cDNA molecule) were attached. Using its own MiXCR run on the 5' RACE reads, TCRdb lists one record per CDR3 protein. Here the sample spans under 85,000 distinct CDR3 sequences, approximately 15% being singletons. V was clipped by 8 bases and J by 0 bases; unmatched bases: 3. The CDR3 loop spans 16 amino acids. In germline, CDR1 is ENHRY, CDR2 SYGVKD. The chain joins TRBV10-3 to TRBJ2-1; 14 bases agree with TRBD2. The TCR originated in an adult who was a healthcare worker with PCR-confirmed SARS-CoV-2 infection or an uninfected control (not recorded which). The sequencing used whole blood, collected at baseline. Here the CDR3 DNA reads TGTGCCATCGGCGGACTAGCGGGGGGCTCCTACAATGAGCAGTTCTTC. Translated: CAIGGLAGGSYNEQFF.